These 14 T cell receptor beta chains were sequenced from one sample in a study of blood T cell repertoires in COVID-19. Only in-frame clones appear in the TCRdb table, and some are missing; sequencing was by immunoSEQ multiplex PCR. The sample has about 80,000 clones; roughly 80% are singletons. What was sequenced was peripheral blood. The receptor source for this set is a woman in her seventies with acute or convalescent COVID-19.

This clone was counted once. This chain connects TRBV7-8 to TRBJ2-3; 9 bases line up with TRBD2. Per the germline V gene, CDR1 is SGHVS and CDR2 is FQNEAQ. The CDR3 totals 19 residues. Losses at the gene ends were 2 bases for V and 1 base for J; bases not matched to a gene: 13. The CDR3: CASSLRGLARAPGTDTQYF. CDR3 bases: TGTGCCAGCAGCTTAAGGGGACTAGCTAGGGCGCCGGGCACAGATACGCAGTATTTT.

V and J are TRBV6-1 and TRBJ2-2, with D possibly matching TRBD2 (6 bases). The CDR3 covers 16 residues. Trimming took 2 bases from V and 1 from J, leaving 11 bases between them. The germline gives CDR1 MNHNS, CDR2 SASEGT. This CDR3 reads CASSEFVAENTGELFF. In DNA form, the CDR3 reads TGTGCCAGCAGTGAATTCGTAGCGGAGAACACCGGGGAGCTGTTTTTT.

The rearrangement uses TRBV7-2 and TRBJ2-7; 9 bases match TRBD1. The germline gives CDR1 SGHTA, CDR2 FQGNSA. V gave up 5 bases and J gave up 1 base; unmatched junction bases: 9. The CDR3 totals 16 residues. This chain's CDR3 is CASSQVLGTGSYEQYF. The CDR3 coding sequence is TGTGCCAGCAGCCAAGTACTAGGGACAGGGTCCTACGAGCAGTACTTC.

The chain combines TRBV27 with TRBJ2-3; D gene uncertain. The V end was cut by 4 bases, the J end by 1 base, with 15 bases between. The germline V gene has CDR1 MNHEY and CDR2 SMNVEV (reference sequence). The CDR3 totals 16 residues. The CDR3 coding sequence is TGTGCCAGCAGTTACAATCCAGGCTCCCGCACAGATACGCAGTATTTT. Protein product: CASSYNPGSRTDTQYF.

This chain links TRBV3-1 (or the pseudogene TRBV3-2) with TRBJ2-3, with 8 bases lining up with TRBD2. V was clipped by 2 bases and J by 6 bases; unmatched bases: 7. The length of the CDR3 is 15 residues. Germline V gene lookup returns CDR1 LGHDT and CDR2 YNNKEL (reference sequence). The CDR3 region is CASSQRSGSTDTQYF. The CDR3, as DNA: TGTGCCAGCAGCCAAAGAAGCGGGAGTACTGATACGCAGTATTTT.

The rearrangement joins TRBV24-1 to TRBJ2-1, with 12 nucleotides matching TRBD2. Trimming at V came to 4 bases and at J to 4 bases, leaving 7 bases not matched to a gene. The CDR3 spans 17 residues. CDR1 and CDR2 from the germline V gene are KGHDR and SFDVKD. The CDR3 sequence is CATSDPKGTSGYNEQFF. The CDR3 coding sequence is TGTGCCACCAGTGACCCGAAGGGGACTAGCGGGTACAATGAGCAGTTCTTC.

The gene calls are TRBV5-6 and TRBJ2-1; D perhaps matches TRBD2 (5 bases). This CDR3 region has 16 residues. The V and J ends lost 4 bases and 3 bases respectively, with 17 bases between them. Germline assignment: CDR1 SGHDT and CDR2 YYEEEE. This CDR3 reads CASSPLTTSGYNEQFF. DNA of the CDR3: TGTGCCAGCAGCCCTTTAACTACGAGCGGCTACAATGAGCAGTTCTTC. The whole variable domain, filled in from reference TRBV5-6 and TRBJ2-1, reads DAGVTQSPTHLIKTRGQQVTLRCSPKSGHDTVSWYQQALGQGPQFIFQYYEEEERQRGNFPDRFSGHQFPNYSSELNVNALLLGDSALYLCASSPLTTSGYNEQFFGPGTRLTVL.

The V gene is TRBV14, the J gene TRBJ2-3; D gene unclear. The ends were cut back, 1 base at V and 0 bases at J, with 8 bases in the middle. The CDR3 runs 15 residues. From germline, CDR1 is SGHDN and CDR2 FVKESK. CDR3 sequence (DNA): TGTGCCAGCAGCCAAGCATTAGTTAGCACAGATACGCAGTATTTT. Protein sequence: CASSQALVSTDTQYF.

This clone was seen a handful of times. The rearrangement links TRBV18 to TRBJ1-1, with a weak D call TRBD1 (6 bases). Germline V lookup: CDR1 KGHSH, CDR2 LQKENI. This CDR3 contains 14 residues. Trimming removed 0 bases at V and 5 bases at J, with 10 bases between. The CDR3: CASSPPGARTEAFF. The CDR3 coding sequence is TGTGCCAGCTCACCACCGGGGGCTAGGACTGAAGCTTTCTTT.

The rearrangement uses TRBV3-1 (or the pseudogene TRBV3-2) and TRBJ1-1; 7 bases line up with TRBD1. Germline CDR1 is LGHDT and CDR2 is YNNKEL (reference sequence). The CDR3 spans 14 residues. The V and J ends lost 4 bases and 10 bases, in that order; junction bases with no gene match: 12. The CDR3 sequence is CASSREDRAIGAFF. Here the CDR3 DNA reads TGTGCCAGCAGCCGAGAAGACAGGGCGATCGGAGCTTTCTTT.

This clone showed up just once. The genes are TRBV18 and TRBJ2-2, with 7 bases identical to TRBD1. With 5 bases clipped from V and 5 bases from J, the junction kept 8 bases outside the gene matches. CDR1 KGHSH and CDR2 LQKENI come from the germline V gene. The CDR3 covers 15 residues. In DNA form, the CDR3 reads TGTGCCAGCTCAGTGGGACAGACGCGGACCGGGGAGCTGTTTTTT. Translated: CASSVGQTRTGELFF.

This rearrangement joins TRBV18 to TRBJ1-6, with D tentatively TRBD1 (5 bases). V was trimmed by 2 bases and J by 9 bases, leaving 8 bases between them. Germline V CDR1 and CDR2: KGHSH, LQKENI. The CDR3 extends over 13 amino acids. The CDR3 bases are TGTGCCAGCTCACCAAGGGGAAGTTCACCCCTCCACTTT. Encoded protein: CASSPRGSSPLHF.

The chain joins TRBV5-1 to TRBJ1-6; D is unresolved. CDR1 and CDR2 from the germline V gene are SGHRS and YFSETQ. The CDR3 length is 16 residues. Trimming stripped 6 bases from V and 5 bases from J, with 18 bases between. CDR3 residues: CASKRDRNGNNSPLHF. DNA of the CDR3: TGCGCCAGCAAGAGGGATCGGAATGGAAATAATTCACCCCTCCACTTT.

The chain recombines TRBV6-6 with TRBJ1-2, with 9 bases fitting TRBD1. CDR3 length: 13 residues. Trimming cost V 6 bases and J 10 bases; bases outside gene matches: 9. Germline CDR1 and CDR2: MNHNY and SVGAGI (reference sequence). The CDR3 is CASSPGQGFFYTF. The CDR3 nucleotides are TGTGCCAGCAGCCCGGGACAGGGATTTTTCTACACCTTC.